The rows below give T cell receptor beta chains drawn from one sample of a study of blood T cell repertoires in COVID-19. The method was immunoSEQ multiplex PCR; TCRdb's version includes in-frame clones alone and lacks a portion of them. The data show more than 300,000 clones, approximately 89% seen once. The sequencing sample was made of peripheral blood. All receptors derive from a woman between 25 and 40 years old with COVID-19, enrolled during active disease. Each CDR3 is given with its conserved first and last residue. A D gene is named only where the DNA matches it firmly. The size entry is marked missing in some rows and otherwise reads once, few, many or a size class.

v_call: TRBV6-4
j_call: TRBJ2-3
clone_size: -
d_call: TRBD1
cdr3_nt: TGTGCCAGCAGTGACAATACAGGGGGCGGGACAGATACGCAGTATTTT
cdr3_aa: CASSDNTGGGTDTQYF

v_call: TRBV5-1
j_call: TRBJ1-1
clone_size: -
d_call: TRBD1
cdr3_nt: TGCGCCAGCAGCTCGATGACAGGGGTTCATGAAGCTTTCTTT
cdr3_aa: CASSSMTGVHEAFF

v_call: TRBV7-9
j_call: TRBJ1-1
clone_size: -
d_call: -
cdr3_nt: TGTGCCAGCAGGCTCCACTCGGGGACTGAAGCTTTCTTT
cdr3_aa: CASRLHSGTEAFF

v_call: TRBV5-1
j_call: TRBJ2-1
clone_size: -
d_call: TRBD2
cdr3_nt: TGCGCCAGCTGCGCGACTAGCGGGGGAAGGGATGAGCAGTTCTTC
cdr3_aa: CASCATSGGRDEQFF

v_call: TRBV19
j_call: TRBJ1-3
clone_size: -
d_call: TRBD1
cdr3_nt: TGTGCCAGTAGTCCCTTAGACAGGGTTGGAAACACCATATATTTT
cdr3_aa: CASSPLDRVGNTIYF

v_call: TRBV6-5
j_call: TRBJ2-2
clone_size: -
d_call: TRBD1
cdr3_nt: TGTGCCAGCAGGAACCCGGGACAGGGAACCGGGGAGCTGTTTTTT
cdr3_aa: CASRNPGQGTGELFF

v_call: TRBV6-4
j_call: TRBJ2-1
clone_size: -
d_call: -
cdr3_nt: TGTGCCAGCAGCGAGAGCTCCTACAATGAGCAGTTCTTC
cdr3_aa: CASSESSYNEQFF

v_call: TRBV2
j_call: TRBJ1-2
clone_size: -
d_call: TRBD1
cdr3_nt: TGTGCCAGCAGTGACCCACAGGGGGCGACCTATGGCTACACCTTC
cdr3_aa: CASSDPQGATYGYTF

v_call: TRBV7-8
j_call: TRBJ1-2
clone_size: -
d_call: TRBD1
cdr3_nt: TGTGCCAGCAGCTCGGGACAGGGGGTGCGTCGAGTTTATGGCTACACCTTC
cdr3_aa: CASSSGQGVRRVYGYTF

v_call: TRBV11-3
j_call: TRBJ2-2
clone_size: -
d_call: -
cdr3_nt: TGTGCCAGCCAACCACCGGGGAACACCGGGGAGCTGTTTTTT
cdr3_aa: CASQPPGNTGELFF

v_call: TRBV27
j_call: TRBJ1-2
clone_size: -
d_call: -
cdr3_nt: TGTGCCAGCAGTCCATCAGGGTTAGGCTACACCTTC
cdr3_aa: CASSPSGLGYTF

v_call: TRBV7-2
j_call: TRBJ2-5
clone_size: -
d_call: TRBD2
cdr3_nt: TGTGCCACCCAGTTGGGCGGGAGGGGAGAGACCCAGTACTTC
cdr3_aa: CATQLGGRGETQYF

v_call: TRBV18
j_call: TRBJ1-2
clone_size: once
d_call: -
cdr3_nt: TGTGCCAGCTCACCACCGGCTCAAAACTATGGCTACACCTTC
cdr3_aa: CASSPPAQNYGYTF

v_call: TRBV7-2
j_call: TRBJ1-5
clone_size: -
d_call: -
cdr3_nt: TGTGCCAGCAGCGCGCAGGGCCCCTATAGCAATCAGCCCCAGCATTTT
cdr3_aa: CASSAQGPYSNQPQHF

v_call: TRBV6-5
j_call: TRBJ1-2
clone_size: once
d_call: -
cdr3_nt: TGTGCCAGCAGCCGCGGACAGCCCTATGGCTACACCTTC
cdr3_aa: CASSRGQPYGYTF

v_call: TRBV7-2
j_call: TRBJ1-3
clone_size: -
d_call: -
cdr3_nt: TGTGCCAGCAGCTTAGCGTTCAACTCTGGAAACACCATATATTTT
cdr3_aa: CASSLAFNSGNTIYF

v_call: TRBV12-3/TRBV12-4
j_call: TRBJ2-2
clone_size: -
d_call: -
cdr3_nt: TGTGCCAGCAGTTTATTCCCGACCGGGGAGCTGTTTTTT
cdr3_aa: CASSLFPTGELFF

v_call: TRBV28
j_call: TRBJ1-2
clone_size: -
d_call: TRBD1
cdr3_nt: TGTGCCAGCAGTTTGTGGGACAGGGGCTATGGCTACACCTTC
cdr3_aa: CASSLWDRGYGYTF

v_call: TRBV18
j_call: TRBJ2-5
clone_size: -
d_call: TRBD1
cdr3_nt: TGTGCCAGCTCATCCGGGACAGAGACCCAAGAGACCCAGTACTTC
cdr3_aa: CASSSGTETQETQYF

v_call: TRBV27
j_call: TRBJ2-7
clone_size: -
d_call: -
cdr3_nt: TGTGCCAGCATCCTTGAGGTGGGGGGTCGGTACTTC
cdr3_aa: CASILEVGGRYF

v_call: TRBV3-1/TRBV3-2
j_call: TRBJ1-3
clone_size: -
d_call: -
cdr3_nt: TGTGCCAGCAGTGCCTTTGGTGAAGGAGGGCCTGGAAACACCATATATTTT
cdr3_aa: CASSAFGEGGPGNTIYF

v_call: TRBV5-1
j_call: TRBJ1-6
clone_size: once
d_call: TRBD1
cdr3_nt: TGCGCCAGCAGCTATCTACAGGGGTTTACTTCACCCCTCCACTTT
cdr3_aa: CASSYLQGFTSPLHF

v_call: TRBV5-4
j_call: TRBJ1-2
clone_size: -
d_call: TRBD1
cdr3_nt: TGTGCCAGCAGAACAGGGGGCCCTCTCTATGGCTACACCTTC
cdr3_aa: CASRTGGPLYGYTF

v_call: TRBV7-2
j_call: TRBJ2-3
clone_size: -
d_call: -
cdr3_nt: TGTGCCAGCAGCTTAGACGGTCTCCAACTTTTAGGCACAGATACGCAGTATTTT
cdr3_aa: CASSLDGLQLLGTDTQYF

v_call: TRBV27
j_call: TRBJ1-5
clone_size: -
d_call: TRBD1
cdr3_nt: TGTGCCAGCAGTCTCGCGACAGGGGTCCAGCCCCAGCATTTT
cdr3_aa: CASSLATGVQPQHF

v_call: TRBV7-2
j_call: TRBJ1-3
clone_size: -
d_call: -
cdr3_nt: TGTGCCAGCAGCTTAGACAGCTCTGGAAACACCATATATTTT
cdr3_aa: CASSLDSSGNTIYF

v_call: TRBV28
j_call: TRBJ2-5
clone_size: -
d_call: -
cdr3_nt: TGTGCCAGCAGTTTATTAGACGACGGGGAGACCCAGTACTTC
cdr3_aa: CASSLLDDGETQYF

v_call: TRBV5-6
j_call: TRBJ1-5
clone_size: -
d_call: TRBD1
cdr3_nt: TGTGCCAGCAGCCTACAGGGGTTCAATCAGCCCCAGCATTTT
cdr3_aa: CASSLQGFNQPQHF

v_call: TRBV13
j_call: TRBJ1-3
clone_size: few
d_call: -
cdr3_nt: TGTGCCAGCAGCTTAGTCGACGTCTGGAGGCCTTTCTCTGGAAACACCATATATTTT
cdr3_aa: CASSLVDVWRPFSGNTIYF

v_call: TRBV2
j_call: TRBJ1-6
clone_size: -
d_call: TRBD1
cdr3_nt: TGTGCCAGCAGTGCCCTGGACAGGGATCGGGCACCCCTCCACTTT
cdr3_aa: CASSALDRDRAPLHF

v_call: TRBV2
j_call: TRBJ2-3
clone_size: once
d_call: TRBD1
cdr3_nt: TGTGCCAGCAGTCGACAGGGTGGTAGAGATACGCAGTATTTT
cdr3_aa: CASSRQGGRDTQYF

v_call: TRBV5-4
j_call: TRBJ2-3
clone_size: -
d_call: TRBD2
cdr3_nt: TGTGCCAGCAGCTCGAATAGCGGGGAGATCACAGATACGCAGTATTTT
cdr3_aa: CASSSNSGEITDTQYF

v_call: TRBV5-1
j_call: TRBJ1-2
clone_size: -
d_call: -
cdr3_nt: TGCGCCAGCAGCTTCGAAGGGTCAGGGGAAGGCTACACCTTC
cdr3_aa: CASSFEGSGEGYTF

v_call: TRBV6-2/TRBV6-3
j_call: TRBJ1-2
clone_size: -
d_call: TRBD1
cdr3_nt: TGTGCCAGCAGCACATCCGGGACAGGGGACTATGGCTACACCTTC
cdr3_aa: CASSTSGTGDYGYTF

v_call: TRBV19
j_call: TRBJ1-5
clone_size: few
d_call: TRBD1
cdr3_nt: TGTGCCAGTAGTGGTCAGGGGGCCGGTAATCAGCCCCAGCATTTT
cdr3_aa: CASSGQGAGNQPQHF

v_call: TRBV7-7
j_call: TRBJ2-3
clone_size: -
d_call: -
cdr3_nt: TGTGCCAGCAGCGCAAATGTAGGGACTCACACAGATACGCAGTATTTT
cdr3_aa: CASSANVGTHTDTQYF

v_call: TRBV2
j_call: TRBJ2-3
clone_size: -
d_call: -
cdr3_nt: TGTGCCAGCAGTGATGGGCAGGGTCAAAATACGCAGTATTTT
cdr3_aa: CASSDGQGQNTQYF

v_call: TRBV2
j_call: TRBJ2-7
clone_size: -
d_call: -
cdr3_nt: TGTGCCAGCAGTGAAGCTGTCTGGGGACAATCCTACGAGCAGTACTTC
cdr3_aa: CASSEAVWGQSYEQYF

v_call: TRBV18
j_call: TRBJ2-1
clone_size: -
d_call: -
cdr3_nt: TGTGCCAGCTCACCGCGGACTGCAACCTACAATGAGCAGTTCTTC
cdr3_aa: CASSPRTATYNEQFF

v_call: TRBV9
j_call: TRBJ1-2
clone_size: -
d_call: TRBD1
cdr3_nt: TGTGCCAGCAGCGATAGACAGGGGGTGGGCTATGGCTACACCTTC
cdr3_aa: CASSDRQGVGYGYTF

v_call: TRBV19
j_call: TRBJ2-6
clone_size: -
d_call: TRBD1
cdr3_nt: TGTGCCAGCCGGGACAGGGGTAGATCTGGGGCCAACGTCCTGACTTTC
cdr3_aa: CASRDRGRSGANVLTF

v_call: TRBV4-1
j_call: TRBJ2-7
clone_size: few
d_call: TRBD1
cdr3_nt: TGCGCCAGCAGCCAAGATGGGGGACAGGGTCTGTACGAGCAGTACTTC
cdr3_aa: CASSQDGGQGLYEQYF

v_call: TRBV6-2/TRBV6-3
j_call: TRBJ2-7
clone_size: -
d_call: TRBD1
cdr3_nt: TGTGCCAGCAGTTACGACAGGGACTCCTACGAGCAGTACTTC
cdr3_aa: CASSYDRDSYEQYF

v_call: TRBV5-4
j_call: TRBJ2-6
clone_size: -
d_call: TRBD1
cdr3_nt: TGTGCCAGCAGCCGCCGGGACAGGGCATCTGGGGCCAACGTCCTGACTTTC
cdr3_aa: CASSRRDRASGANVLTF

v_call: TRBV6-5
j_call: TRBJ1-4
clone_size: -
d_call: TRBD1
cdr3_nt: TGTGCCAGCCGAGCAGTAGGGACAGGTCATGAAAAACTGTTTTTT
cdr3_aa: CASRAVGTGHEKLFF

v_call: TRBV7-8
j_call: TRBJ1-6
clone_size: -
d_call: -
cdr3_nt: TGTGCCAGCAGCGTGGGGGGTGGGGGATTCAGGAATTCACCCCTCCACTTT
cdr3_aa: CASSVGGGGFRNSPLHF

v_call: TRBV4-2
j_call: TRBJ1-6
clone_size: -
d_call: TRBD1
cdr3_nt: TGTGCCAGCAGCCAAGAAATCACTCCGGGACAGGATAATTCACCCCTCCACTTT
cdr3_aa: CASSQEITPGQDNSPLHF

v_call: TRBV7-2
j_call: TRBJ1-6
clone_size: few
d_call: TRBD1
cdr3_nt: TGTGCCAGCAGCGCAAGGACAGGATCCTATAATTCACCCCTCCACTTT
cdr3_aa: CASSARTGSYNSPLHF

v_call: TRBV6-5
j_call: TRBJ1-1
clone_size: few
d_call: -
cdr3_nt: TGTGCCAGCAGTTGGTCAGGGAACACTGAAGCTTTCTTT
cdr3_aa: CASSWSGNTEAFF